The clone carrying this TCR beta chain was recorded a few times. Antigen: not known. At one of its ends the junction is not consistent with the germline gene, which may arise from a read error. This sample was taken from a study of cytomegalovirus exposure and HLA in healthy donors. Per germline, CDR1 SGDLS and CDR2 YYNGEE. The CDR3 extends over 18 amino acids. Overall study findings and caveats: Sequencing likely produced, as an artifact, a cluster of highly shared sequence variants. In an earlier analysis, in roughly 580 donors, most V segments appeared productive either ~87% or ~30% of the time.

The PCR contained 60 Vbeta and 13 Jbeta primers. The repertoire was sequenced with immunoSEQ multiplex PCR; TCRdb's copy has only in-frame clones and lacks some. Altogether just over 200,000 clones are present, approximately 79% being singletons, with the ten largest covering about 1.5%. Material: PBMCs. This TCR was recovered from a man aged 50 or older in good health and CMV-seronegative. The chain uses TRBV9 and TRBJ2-7; TRBD1 aligns across 8 bases. Here the CDR3 reads CASSVDGSGAGGSDEQYF. DNA of the CDR3: TGTGCCAGCAGCGTAGACGGTAGTGGGGCAGGGGGCTCCGACGAGCAGTACTTC.